These 20 T cell receptor beta chains came from one sample sequenced in a study of human T cells and chemical hapten exposure. TCRdb independently ran MiXCR on the RACE reads; one entry per CDR3 protein. Of 200,000 to 300,000 distinct CDR3 sequences detected, approximately 8.6% appear once; the ten largest clones hold 2% to 3%. The time point is: pre-sensitization, week 0. Noted treatment: therapeutic diphenylcyclopropenone sensitization with weekly scalp DPC. Sequencing used whole blood, obtained in connection with sensitization to the hapten diphenylcyclopropenone (DPC). The receptors derive from a woman between 35 and 50 years old with alopecia areata. Some clones in this sample may be carry-over from other donors' samples.

The chain combines TRBV29-1 with TRBJ2-6, with D hard to call. The CDR3 covers 14 residues. Germline CDR1 is SQVTM and CDR2 is ANQGSEA. V was cut by 5 bases and J by 0 bases, with 8 bases left in between. The CDR3 nucleotides read TGCAGCGTTTCAGGTCGCTCTGGGGCCAACGTCCTGACTTTC. It is translated as CSVSGRSGANVLTF. Full variable domain (missing parts from reference TRBV29-1 and TRBJ2-6): SAVISQKPSRDICQRGTSLTIQCQVDSQVTMMFWYRQQPGQSLTLIATANQGSEATYESGFVIDKFPISRPNLTFSTLTVSNMSPEDSSIYLCSVSGRSGANVLTFGAGSRLTVL.

In this sample, this clonotype turned up many times. The chain couples TRBV6-5 to TRBJ2-3; D possibly corresponds to TRBD1 (5 bases). The V gene's germline CDR1 is MNHEY and CDR2 SVGAGI. V dropped 0 bases and J dropped 0 bases, with 10 bases sitting between them. This CDR3 contains 16 residues. The CDR3 DNA reads TGTGCCAGCAGTTACTCATCCCAGGGAAGCACAGATACGCAGTATTTT. The encoded protein is CASSYSSQGSTDTQYF.

This clonotype was seen repeatedly, ten times or more. J is TRBJ1-1 and V is TRBV29-1, with no clear D. The CDR3 totals 12 residues. The ends were cut back, 5 bases at V and 2 bases at J, with 9 bases in the middle. Per the germline V gene, CDR1 is SQVTM and CDR2 is ANQGSEA. The CDR3 region has the DNA TGCAGCGTTATACAGACAAACACTGAAGCTTTCTTT. Protein: CSVIQTNTEAFF. The entire variable domain, with the rest obtained from reference TRBV29-1 and TRBJ1-1, is as follows: SAVISQKPSRDICQRGTSLTIQCQVDSQVTMMFWYRQQPGQSLTLIATANQGSEATYESGFVIDKFPISRPNLTFSTLTVSNMSPEDSSIYLCSVIQTNTEAFFGQGTRLTVV.

There are many counts of this clonotype. This chain links TRBV28 with TRBJ2-7, with D unclear. The CDR3 is 14 residues long. Trimming pared 7 bases from V and 2 bases from J, leaving 15 bases between. The germline V gene encodes CDR1 MDHEN and CDR2 SYDVKM. Here the CDR3 reads CASTGPPPTYEQYF. The CDR3 bases are TGTGCCAGCACTGGCCCCCCCCCGACCTACGAGCAGTACTTC. Full variable domain (missing parts from reference TRBV28 and TRBJ2-7): DVKVTQSSRYLVKRTGEKVFLECVQDMDHENMFWYRQDPGLGLRLIYFSYDVKMKEKGDIPEGYSVSREKKERFSLILESASTNQTSMYLCASTGPPPTYEQYFGPGTRLTVT.

This clonotype has just one count. The chain combines TRBV13 with TRBJ2-4; 10 bases match TRBD2. Trimming removed 2 bases from V and 7 bases from J; junction bases left unmatched: 5. This CDR3 is built from 15 residues. Germline CDR1 and CDR2: PRHDT and FYEKMQ (reference sequence). The chain's CDR3 is CASSLRRTSGNIQYF. CDR3 sequence (DNA): TGTGCCAGCAGCTTACGAAGGACTAGCGGTAACATTCAGTACTTC.

This clonotype was detected only a few times. The V and J genes are TRBV12-3 or TRBV12-4 and TRBJ2-3, with D hard to call. The CDR3 extends over 15 amino acids. Deletions cut 7 bases from V and 1 base from J, with 15 bases between. The DNA of the CDR3 is TGTGCCAGCACGGCTGGCCGCGGCGGCACAGATACGCAGTATTTT. Translated, it gives CASTAGRGGTDTQYF.

This clonotype was seen at least ten times. This rearrangement joins TRBV20-1 to TRBJ1-1; D may be TRBD1 (5 bases). V lost 0 bases and J lost 4, with 6 bases in between. CDR3 length: 12 amino acids. Per germline, CDR1 DFQATT and CDR2 SNEGSKA (reference sequence). CDR3 nucleotide sequence: TGCAGTGCTAGAGACAGGGCCACTGAAGCTTTCTTT. The encoded protein is CSARDRATEAFF.

This clonotype is a singleton in its sample. V usage is TRBV11-2 and J usage is TRBJ2-7, with D possibly matching TRBD1 (6 bases). CDR1 SGHAT and CDR2 FQNNGV come from the germline V gene. The germline V and J ends were trimmed by 4 bases and 3 bases, with 16 bases remaining between them. The CDR3 loop spans 15 amino acids. Written as DNA, the CDR3 is TGTGCCAGCAGCTCCCCGATGACAGGAAACTACGAGCAGTACTTC. Residues: CASSSPMTGNYEQYF.

In this sample, this clonotype turned up once. The gene calls are TRBV6-2 or TRBV6-3 and TRBJ2-6, with TRBD1 identical over 12 bases. This CDR3 has 22 amino acids. V lost 2 bases to trimming and J lost 0 bases; unmatched junction nucleotides: 14. Germline V gives CDR1 MNHEY, CDR2 SVGEGT. CDR3 nucleotide sequence: TGTGCCAGCAGTTACAACACCGGGACAGGGGGCTTCCCTCCCTCTGGGGCCAACGTCCTGACTTTC. Encoded protein: CASSYNTGTGGFPPSGANVLTF.

The chain uses TRBV6-4 and TRBJ2-3; 8 bases fit TRBD2. Germline V gene data show CDR1 as MRHNA and CDR2 as SNTAGT. CDR3 length: 16 residues. With 0 bases clipped from V and 5 bases from J, the junction kept 7 bases outside the gene matches. The CDR3 DNA follows: TGTGCCAGCAGTGACTCAACTAGCGGCGGGGGAGATACGCAGTATTTT. It codes for CASSDSTSGGGDTQYF.

In its sample, this clonotype was seen a few times. V usage is TRBV5-1 and J usage is TRBJ2-3; 9 bases match TRBD2. CDR1 SGHRS and CDR2 YFSETQ come from the germline V gene. V gave up 3 bases and J gave up 4 bases; unmatched junction bases: 12. This CDR3 has 17 residues. The CDR3, as DNA: TGCGCCAGCAGCTGGTGGCTAGCGGGAAGAGACGCAGATACGCAGTATTTT. This sequence encodes CASSWWLAGRDADTQYF. Full variable domain (remainder filled in from reference TRBV5-1 and TRBJ2-3): KAGVTQTPRYLIKTRGQQVTLSCSPISGHRSVSWYQQTPGQGLQFLFEYFSETQRNKGNFPGRFSGRQFSNSRSEMNVSTLELGDSALYLCASSWWLAGRDADTQYFGPGTRLTVL.

At least ten counts were recorded for this clonotype. This chain uses TRBV7-9 with TRBJ2-5; 7 bases are shared with TRBD1. Germline-derived CDR1 and CDR2 are SEHNR and FQNEAQ (reference sequence). Losses at the gene ends were 1 base for V and 1 base for J; bases not matched to a gene: 3. This CDR3 region has 15 residues. The CDR3 bases are TGTGCCAGCAGCTTAGGAGGACAGGTCCAAGAGACCCAGTACTTC. Its translation is CASSLGGQVQETQYF.

The sample holds a few counts of this clonotype. CDR3 sequence: CASSIGTGGSEKLFF. The DNA of the CDR3 is TGTGCCAGCAGCATTGGGACAGGGGGCAGTGAAAAACTGTTTTTT. The genes are TRBV7-6 and TRBJ1-4, with 12 bases that match TRBD1. V trimming: 5 bases; J trimming: 7 bases; junction bases outside the gene matches: 5. Germline V gene sequence: CDR1 SGHVS, CDR2 FNYEAQ. The CDR3 extends over 15 amino acids. Together with reference TRBV7-6 and TRBJ1-4, the CDR3 gives the full variable domain: GAGVSQSPRYKVTKRGQDVALRCDPISGHVSLYWYRQALGQGPEFLTYFNYEAQQDKSGLPNDRFSAERPEGSISTLTIQRTEQRDSAMYRCASSIGTGGSEKLFFGSGTQLSVL.

This clonotype was picked up a small number of times. The rearrangement joins TRBV7-6 to TRBJ2-2, with D maybe TRBD2 (5 bases). The ends were cut back, 5 bases at V and 0 bases at J, with 13 bases in the middle. The CDR3 runs 16 residues. The germline gives CDR1 SGHVS, CDR2 FNYEAQ. The CDR3 reads CASSQRAFANTGELFF. DNA of the CDR3: TGTGCCAGCAGCCAGAGGGCGTTCGCGAACACCGGGGAGCTGTTTTTT.

This clonotype was seen a few times. The CDR3 spells CASTRTGATYEQYF. For the CDR3, the DNA is TGTGCCAGCACGCGGACAGGGGCTACCTACGAGCAGTACTTC. This chain links TRBV6-2 or TRBV6-3 with TRBJ2-7, with 9 positions matching TRBD1. Germline CDR1 MNHEY, CDR2 SVGEGT. The CDR3 has 14 residues. The V gene end was trimmed by 7 bases and the J gene end by 2 bases; junction bases not matched to a gene: 6.

This clonotype was counted only a few times. The chain uses TRBV28 and TRBJ2-7, with TRBD2 as a possible D gene (6 bases). Trimming took off 5 bases at V and 4 bases at J, with 18 bases between the two ends. CDR1 is MDHEN, CDR2 SYDVKM, per germline. The CDR3 extends over 15 amino acids. The CDR3 sequence is CASSVPGTVGYEQYF. The DNA of the CDR3 is TGTGCCAGCAGTGTCCCCGGGACTGTTGGTTACGAGCAGTACTTC. Full variable domain (remainder filled in from reference TRBV28 and TRBJ2-7): DVKVTQSSRYLVKRTGEKVFLECVQDMDHENMFWYRQDPGLGLRLIYFSYDVKMKEKGDIPEGYSVSREKKERFSLILESASTNQTSMYLCASSVPGTVGYEQYFGPGTRLTVT.

The table lists this clonotype with a few counts. The genes are TRBV28 and TRBJ2-7; D possibly corresponds to TRBD2 (5 bases). The CDR3 extends over 15 amino acids. CDR1 MDHEN and CDR2 SYDVKM come from the germline V gene. Trimming left V 6 bases short and J 3 bases short, with 18 bases between. The CDR3 reads CASRPPSWRSYEQYF. The DNA for the CDR3 is TGTGCCAGCAGACCGCCCTCGTGGAGGAGCTACGAGCAGTACTTC.

This sequence joins TRBV5-6 and TRBJ2-7; the match to TRBD1 covers 8 bases. J gave up 0 bases and V 0 bases, and 8 bases lay outside the gene matches. CDR3 length equals 17 residues. Germline V lookup: CDR1 SGHDT, CDR2 YYEEEE. CDR3 in amino acids: CASSLAGQGPLSYEQYF. The CDR3 region has the DNA TGTGCCAGCAGCTTGGCCGGACAGGGACCCCTCTCCTACGAGCAGTACTTC.

This clonotype was seen at least ten times. The CDR3 loop reads CAISSSTPWTQYF. Here the CDR3 DNA reads TGTGCCATCAGTTCATCGACCCCTTGGACCCAGTACTTC. The chain carries TRBV10-3 and TRBJ2-5, with unresolved D. Trimming removed 5 bases at V and 7 bases at J, with 14 bases between. CDR1 ENHRY and CDR2 SYGVKD come from the germline V gene. CDR3 size: 13 residues.

This clonotype was counted only a few times. The chain recombines TRBV7-8 with TRBJ2-1; D uncertain. CDR3 size: 12 residues. V was pared by 7 bases and J by 10 bases, with 14 bases between. The V gene's germline CDR1 is SGHVS and CDR2 FQNEAQ. In DNA form, the CDR3 reads TGTGCCAGCACCCTGGGTGCAGGCGAGCAGTTCTTC. Translation: CASTLGAGEQFF. The variable domain in full, with the rest retrieved from reference TRBV7-8 and TRBJ2-1, is GAGVSQSPRYKVAKRGQDVALRCDPISGHVSLFWYQQALGQGPEFLTYFQNEAQLDKSGLPSDRFFAERPEGSVSTLKIQRTQQEDSAVYLCASTLGAGEQFFGPGTRLTVL.